Shown below are 29 T cell receptor beta chains from a single sample sequenced in a study of persistence of HIV-infected CD4 T cells. Antigens for these TCRs are unknown. Nonspecific anti-CD3/anti-CD28 bead stimulation represents the broad CD4+ T cell repertoire. Sorting of responding CD4+ T cells relied on upregulated CD40 ligand together with CD69. Sequencing used immunoSEQ version 4 in survey mode. TCRdb keeps only in-frame clones here, not all; method: immunoSEQ multiplex PCR. Of 40,000 to 55,000 clones in the sample, over 80% are singletons; the top ten hold about 3%. The sequenced sample was CD4+ T cells sorted from PBMCs after 18-hour stimulation, obtained from a patient who received antiretroviral therapy. The receptor source for this set is an adult woman with HIV who was CMV-seropositive.

This clone was counted a few times. V is TRBV24-1 and J is TRBJ2-7, with D perhaps given as TRBD1 or TRBD2 (5 bases each). In germline, CDR1 is KGHDR, CDR2 SFDVKD. The CDR3 has 13 amino acids. V gave up 4 bases and J gave up 3 bases, with 9 bases separating them. CDR3 DNA sequence: TGTGCCACCAGTGACGGTGGGGGCTACGAGCAGTACTTC. The encoded protein is CATSDGGGYEQYF.

The genes are TRBV5-1 and TRBJ2-3; 10 nucleotides agree with TRBD2. The CDR3 is 16 amino acids. Germline V gene sequence: CDR1 SGHRS, CDR2 YFSETQ. Losses at the gene ends were 6 bases for V and 0 bases for J; bases not matched to a gene: 7. In nucleotides, the CDR3 is TGCGCCAGCACCCCGGGAGCGGGGGGGAGCACAGATACGCAGTATTTT. Translating it yields CASTPGAGGSTDTQYF.

The chain carries TRBV19 and TRBJ2-2; D tentatively fits TRBD1 or TRBD2 (6 bases each). This CDR3 region has 12 residues. CDR1 and CDR2 from the germline V gene are LNHDA and SQIVND (reference sequence). V lost 10 bases to trimming and J lost 5 bases, with 11 bases between them. CDR3 DNA sequence: TGTGCCATGCAGGGGAGGACCGGGGAGCTGTTTTTT. Translating gives CAMQGRTGELFF.

The genes are TRBV5-1 and TRBJ2-7, with a possible D match to TRBD2 (6 bases). CDR3 size: 14 residues. The germline V and J ends were trimmed by 4 bases and 3 bases, with 14 bases remaining between them. Germline V gives CDR1 SGHRS, CDR2 YFSETQ. CDR3 protein: CASSRDGGFYEQYF. In DNA, the CDR3 is TGCGCCAGCAGCAGGGACGGAGGGTTCTACGAGCAGTACTTC.

The chain carries TRBV27 and TRBJ1-5, with D uncertain. Germline CDR1 MNHEY, CDR2 SMNVEV (reference sequence). Trimming took 2 bases from V and 4 from J, leaving 9 bases between them. The CDR3 loop spans 14 amino acids. The CDR3 loop reads CASSLGSSNQPQHF. The CDR3 DNA reads TGTGCCAGCAGTTTAGGGTCGTCTAATCAGCCCCAGCATTTT.

This chain connects TRBV6-5 to TRBJ1-1; D might be TRBD1 (6 bases). CDR3 length: 14 amino acids. Trimming removed 10 bases from V and 0 bases from J, with 15 bases in between. The germline V gene has CDR1 MNHEY and CDR2 SVGAGI. The CDR3 reads CATGRDNMNTEAFF. Here the CDR3 DNA reads TGTGCCACCGGAAGGGACAACATGAACACTGAAGCTTTCTTT.

The chain employs TRBV5-1 and TRBJ1-1, with D maybe TRBD1 (5 bases). The germline V gene has CDR1 SGHRS and CDR2 YFSETQ. The V and J ends lost 5 bases and 6 bases respectively, with 14 bases between them. CDR3 length: 13 amino acids. The CDR3 spells CASRLSRDAEAFF. The CDR3 DNA is TGCGCCAGCAGACTCAGCAGGGACGCTGAAGCTTTCTTT.

The rearrangement uses TRBV20-1 and TRBJ1-2, with D possibly matching TRBD1 (5 bases). This CDR3 spans 14 amino acids. V gave up 3 bases and J gave up 8 bases, with 19 bases separating them. Germline V lookup: CDR1 DFQATT, CDR2 SNEGSKA (reference sequence). The CDR3: CSASDPKGAWGYTF. The DNA of the CDR3 is TGCAGTGCTAGTGACCCCAAAGGGGCTTGGGGCTACACCTTC.

This chain links TRBV5-4 with TRBJ1-4, with TRBD1 matching 10 bases. Losses at the gene ends were 4 bases for V and 5 bases for J; bases not matched to a gene: 5. The CDR3 covers 15 residues. The V gene's germline CDR1 is SGHNT and CDR2 YYREEE (reference sequence). This CDR3 is CASSRTGGSNEKLFF. The CDR3 region has the DNA TGTGCCAGCAGCCGGACAGGGGGTTCGAATGAAAAACTGTTTTTT. The full variable domain, completed using reference TRBV5-4 and TRBJ1-4, is ETGVTQSPTHLIKTRGQQVTLRCSSQSGHNTVSWYQQALGQGPQFIFQYYREEENGRGNFPPRFSGLQFPNYSSELNVNALELDDSALYLCASSRTGGSNEKLFFGSGTQLSVL.

This chain connects TRBV7-2 to TRBJ2-3; 11 positions agree with TRBD1. V dropped 1 base and J dropped 4; count of bases not matched to a gene: 7. This CDR3 contains 17 residues. The germline CDR1 and CDR2 sequences are SGHTA and FQGNSA. The CDR3 nucleotides read TGTGCCAGCAGCTTAGTTTTTGGGACAGGGGGTTCAGATACGCAGTATTTT. Protein sequence: CASSLVFGTGGSDTQYF.

This clone was detected only a few times. The junction does not match germline at one end; this may be a read error. The rearrangement links TRBV19 to TRBJ2-1; 9 nucleotides align to TRBD1. This CDR3 contains 13 residues. Germline assignment: CDR1 LNHDA and CDR2 SQIVND (reference sequence). In DNA form, the CDR3 reads TGTGCCAGTAGTGTAGAACAGGGGGCCTTGCGGTTCTTC. The encoded protein is CASSVEQGALRFF.

The chain combines TRBV12-3 or TRBV12-4 with TRBJ1-5; no reliable D call. Deletions cut 4 bases from V and 5 bases from J, with 9 bases between. The CDR3 length is 13 residues. CDR3 loop: CASSSRTDQPQHF. CDR3 DNA sequence: TGTGCCAGCAGTTCAAGGACCGATCAGCCCCAGCATTTT.

The rearrangement joins TRBV10-3 to TRBJ2-6; D is perhaps TRBD1 (6 bases). The germline CDR1 and CDR2 sequences are ENHRY and SYGVKD. CDR3 length: 15 amino acids. V lost 4 bases and J 4 bases, leaving 11 bases between the germline ends. CDR3 in DNA: TGTGCCATCAGTGTTCAGGGGACCGGGGCCAACGTCCTGACTTTC. Translating gives CAISVQGTGANVLTF.

J is TRBJ2-3 and V is TRBV5-6; 7 nucleotides line up with TRBD2. The CDR3 contains 15 residues. V lost 0 bases, J lost 4 bases, and 5 bases stayed unmatched. Per germline, CDR1 SGHDT and CDR2 YYEEEE. The CDR3 sequence is CASSLVPLAADTQYF. Written as DNA, the CDR3 is TGTGCCAGCAGCTTGGTTCCCCTAGCGGCAGATACGCAGTATTTT.

The chain employs TRBV12-3 or TRBV12-4 and TRBJ1-2; D unresolved. Trimming stripped 3 bases from V and 1 base from J, with 3 bases between. The length of the CDR3 is 12 residues. CDR3 sequence (DNA): TGTGCCAGCAGTTTGGGTAACTATGGCTACACCTTC. Encoded protein: CASSLGNYGYTF.

The gene calls are TRBV12-5 and TRBJ1-5; no reliable D call. The ends were cut back, 6 bases at V and 5 bases at J, with 11 bases in the middle. CDR1 is LGHNT, CDR2 FRNRAP, per germline. CDR3 size: 13 residues. The CDR3 nucleotides are TGTGCTAGTGGCCCAACCGCCTATCAGCCCCAGCATTTT. This gives the protein CASGPTAYQPQHF.

This chain connects TRBV24-1 to TRBJ1-5; 8 bases are a match to TRBD1. CDR1 and CDR2 (germline): KGHDR, SFDVKD. Trimming took 3 bases from V and 5 from J; bases not matched to a gene: 8. This CDR3 has 16 amino acids. The CDR3 bases are TGTGCCACCAGTGATCCAGGACAGGGCGAGGATCAGCCCCAGCATTTT. It codes for CATSDPGQGEDQPQHF.

In its sample, this clone was seen a few times. The V gene is TRBV30, the J gene TRBJ1-1, with D possibly TRBD1 on 5 matching bases. V lost 0 bases, J lost 3 bases, and 11 bases lay in between. The CDR3 runs 14 residues. The V gene's germline CDR1 is GTSNPN and CDR2 SVGIG (reference sequence). The CDR3 spells CAWSVRRGYTEAFF. CDR3 nucleotides: TGTGCCTGGAGTGTACGTAGGGGATACACTGAAGCTTTCTTT.

The chain combines TRBV2 with TRBJ2-3; D is possibly TRBD2 (6 bases). CDR3 length: 11 residues. V shed 7 bases and J shed 10 bases, with 12 bases lying between them. Germline V lookup: CDR1 SNHLY, CDR2 FYNNEI. As DNA, the CDR3 is TGTGCCAGCAAGGCTAGCGCGGCGCAGTATTTT. Translation gives CASKASAAQYF.

This clone is a singleton in its sample. The rearrangement uses TRBV19 and TRBJ2-3; 14 nucleotides match TRBD2. CDR3 length: 18 amino acids. V shed 5 bases and J 3 bases; nucleotides not matched to a gene: 10. Germline V CDR1 and CDR2: LNHDA, SQIVND (reference sequence). In nucleotides, the CDR3 is TGTGCCAGTAGTCGGAGACTAGCGGGAGGGCCGAGAACAGATACGCAGTATTTT. Translating gives CASSRRLAGGPRTDTQYF.

The CDR3 is CASSLNPAGTGGAQYF. In DNA form, the CDR3 reads TGTGCCAGCAGCTTAAACCCCGCCGGGACAGGGGGCGCCCAGTACTTC. The V and J genes are TRBV7-3 and TRBJ2-5; the match to TRBD1 covers 12 bases. V lost 1 base to trimming and J lost 9 bases; unmatched junction nucleotides: 9. The V gene's germline CDR1 is SGHTA and CDR2 FQGTGA. The CDR3 spans 16 residues.

This clone was observed a single time. This sequence joins TRBV5-5 and TRBJ1-1; tentatively, D is TRBD1 (6 bases). This CDR3 has 15 residues. From germline, CDR1 is SGHKS and CDR2 YYEKEE (reference sequence). V shed 2 bases and J shed 1 base, with 12 bases lying between them. CDR3 sequence: CASSFWTEGNTEAFF. The CDR3 coding sequence is TGTGCCAGCAGCTTTTGGACAGAAGGGAACACTGAAGCTTTCTTT.

The sample holds one count of this clone. This chain links TRBV6-5 with TRBJ1-5; D is unclear. V lost 6 bases and J lost 0, with 9 bases in between. The CDR3 consists of 14 residues. CDR1 MNHEY and CDR2 SVGAGI come from the germline V gene. The chain's CDR3 is CASSSGDSNQPQHF. In DNA form, the CDR3 reads TGTGCCAGCAGCTCCGGTGATAGCAATCAGCCCCAGCATTTT.

The J gene is TRBJ1-3, the V gene TRBV28, with D unresolved. Trimming took off 3 bases at V and 1 base at J, with 4 bases between the two ends. CDR3 size: 13 residues. Germline V CDR1 and CDR2: MDHEN, SYDVKM. The CDR3 nucleotides read TGTGCCAGCAGTTTTGGGTCTGGAAACACCATATATTTT. Translation: CASSFGSGNTIYF.

The count of this clone is one. The chain employs TRBV27 and TRBJ2-3, with D perhaps matching TRBD2 (7 bases). The V and J ends lost 3 bases and 4 bases respectively, with 14 bases between them. The CDR3 totals 15 residues. Looked up from germline, CDR1 is MNHEY and CDR2 is SMNVEV (reference sequence). CDR3 region: CASSFDRGGADTQYF. The CDR3 nucleotides read TGTGCCAGCAGTTTCGACCGCGGGGGCGCAGATACGCAGTATTTT.

The V gene is TRBV28, the J gene TRBJ2-7; D is possibly TRBD2 (5 bases). Per the germline V gene, CDR1 is MDHEN and CDR2 is SYDVKM. The CDR3 is 17 amino acids. V was cut by 3 bases and J by 0 bases, with 18 bases left in between. The CDR3, as DNA: TGTGCCAGCAGTTTCTGGCTAGCTGAAAGAAGCTCCTACGAGCAGTACTTC. Residues: CASSFWLAERSSYEQYF.

The chain couples TRBV10-1 to TRBJ1-6; TRBD1 is a possible D gene (6 bases). V was cut by 6 bases and J by 7 bases, with 16 bases left in between. Germline V gives CDR1 WNHNN, CDR2 SYGVQD (reference sequence). The CDR3 runs 15 residues. The DNA of the CDR3 is TGCGCCAGCAGCGGAAAGCGGGGGGCAAATTCACCCCTCCACTTT. Its protein product is CASSGKRGANSPLHF.

The chain recombines TRBV4-1 with TRBJ1-1, with TRBD1 as a possible D gene (5 bases). Germline loops: CDR1 MGHRA, CDR2 YSYEKL. The CDR3 runs to 16 residues. The V and J ends lost 0 bases and 2 bases respectively, with 13 bases between them. In DNA, the CDR3 is TGCGCCAGCAGCCAAGAAGTCAACAGGATAAACACTGAAGCTTTCTTT. It translates to CASSQEVNRINTEAFF.

The V gene is TRBV7-8, the J gene TRBJ2-1; 8 nucleotides match TRBD1. Losses at the gene ends were 2 bases for V and 9 bases for J; bases not matched to a gene: 6. Germline loops: CDR1 SGHVS, CDR2 FQNEAQ. There are 14 residues in the CDR3. The CDR3 coding sequence is TGTGCCAGCAGCTTACAGGGGGCCCTCGGTGAGCAGTTCTTC. Protein sequence: CASSLQGALGEQFF.